A selection of T cell receptor beta chains follows, all from one sample in a study of post-analysis software for immune sequencing data. TCRdb analysed the PCR reads with MiXCR anew, one entry per CDR3 protein. The sample shows some 500,000 distinct CDR3 sequences, roughly 45% of them seen only once. Sequenced input: blood. These receptors all come from a girl aged 5 to 17 with multiple sclerosis. CDR3s include the opening cysteine and the closing phenylalanine or tryptophan. The D gene is left open where the match is weak. Rows may omit the clone size; those that give it use once, few, many or a size class.

TGTGCCAGCAGCTGGAGTTCCGGGGAGCTGTTTTTT CASSWSSGELFF TRBJ2-2 . TRBV5-6 few
TGCGCCAGCAGTGCGGGACAGGGAGACGAGCAGTACTTC CASSAGQGDEQYF TRBJ2-7 TRBD1 TRBV10-1 few
TGTGCCAGCAGCTTGACAGGGGGCGGTGGTCAGCCCCAGCATTTT CASSLTGGGGQPQHF TRBJ1-5 TRBD1 TRBV7-9 once
TGTGCCAGCAGCCCGCGACTAGCGGGAGGTCCCGAGACCCAGTACTTC CASSPRLAGGPETQYF TRBJ2-5 TRBD2 TRBV14 .
TGCAGCGTTGAAGAGACGGGACAGCGCACAGATACGCAGTATTTT CSVEETGQRTDTQYF TRBJ2-3 TRBD1 TRBV29-1 .
TGTGCCAGCAGCCAGGGACAGGGGGCTTGGTATGGCTACACCTTC CASSQGQGAWYGYTF TRBJ1-2 TRBD1 TRBV6-5 few
TGTGCCAGCAGTTTGTCCCTAACTGGCGATGAGCAGTACTTC CASSLSLTGDEQYF TRBJ2-5 . TRBV27 once
TGTGCCAGCCTCCCTTATTGGGGAACAAGCTCCTACAGTGAGCAGTTCTTC CASLPYWGTSSYSEQFF TRBJ2-1 . TRBV27 .
TGTGCCAGCAGCTTACCCACAGATACGCAGTATTTT CASSLPTDTQYF TRBJ2-3 . TRBV5-1 few
TGTGCCAGCAGCCTGGGGACGGTCTCTGGAAACACCATATATTTT CASSLGTVSGNTIYF TRBJ1-3 . TRBV7-8 few
TGTGCCAGCAGCGAGCTAGCGAGGGAGGTAGAGACCCAGTACTTC CASSELAREVETQYF TRBJ2-5 . TRBV9 .
TGTGCCAGCAGCGAAACAGGGGTACATGGCTACACCTTC CASSETGVHGYTF TRBJ1-2 TRBD1 TRBV7-9 .
TGCAGTGTATCGGGGGGCGACGAGCAGTACTTC CSVSGGDEQYF TRBJ2-7 . TRBV20-1 .
TGTGCCAGCGTTTATCGGAGTAACACCGGGGAGCTGTTTTTT CASVYRSNTGELFF TRBJ2-2 . TRBV12-3/TRBV12-4 .
TGCGCCAGCAGTTTTGGTCTCAGGACTGAGCAGTTCTTC CASSFGLRTEQFF TRBJ2-1 . TRBV10-2 many
TGCAGTGCTGGGACTAGCGGGAGGGCCACAGATACGCAGTATTTT CSAGTSGRATDTQYF TRBJ2-3 TRBD2 TRBV20-1 few
TGTGCCAGCAGCTCCGTACGACTAGCTTTAGATGAGCAGTTCTTC CASSSVRLALDEQFF TRBJ2-1 TRBD2 TRBV5-6 .
TGTGCCAGCAATTACGACAGGGCCTCCTACAATGAGCAGTTCTTC CASNYDRASYNEQFF TRBJ2-1 TRBD1 TRBV2 .
TGCAGCGTTGAAGATCTTGGACAGGGGTACGAGCAGTACTTC CSVEDLGQGYEQYF TRBJ2-7 TRBD1 TRBV29-1 .
TGCAGTGCTAGAGATCCGAGCGTAAGCTCCTACAATGAGCAGTTCTTC CSARDPSVSSYNEQFF TRBJ2-1 . TRBV20-1 .
TGTGCCAGCAGCTTAGTGGGGGGCTATGGCTACACCTTC CASSLVGGYGYTF TRBJ1-2 . TRBV7-2 few
TGCAGCGTTGAAGAATCCAGAGACTTTGAAGCTTTCTTT CSVEESRDFEAFF TRBJ1-1 . TRBV29-1 .
TGTGCCAGCAGCCCACGCAACGTCCTGACTTTC CASSPRNVLTF TRBJ2-6 . TRBV7-2 few
TGTGCCAGCAGCTTAGTTGCAGGGGCGGACTATGGCTACACCTTC CASSLVAGADYGYTF TRBJ1-2 . TRBV7-2 .
TGTGCCAGCAGTTTTCCGGGGGCGAACTATGGCTACACCTTC CASSFPGANYGYTF TRBJ1-2 . TRBV6-2/TRBV6-3 .
TGTGCCATCAGTGAATCTCGGGAGAGGGGAAGTGAGCAGTTCTTC CAISESRERGSEQFF TRBJ2-1 . TRBV10-3 .
TGCAGTGCTAATATCCAAGAGACCCAGTACTTC CSANIQETQYF TRBJ2-5 . TRBV20-1 .
TGTGCCAGCCTTAAAGGGCTACAGCCTACCTACGAGCAGTACTTC CASLKGLQPTYEQYF TRBJ2-7 . TRBV6-1 few
TGTGCCAGCAGTTATTTGGCCGGGGCCTCGTACAATGAGCAGTTCTTC CASSYLAGASYNEQFF TRBJ2-1 . TRBV14 .
TGTGCCAGCAGTTTTACCCCTTCGGGCACTGAAGCTTTCTTT CASSFTPSGTEAFF TRBJ1-1 . TRBV12-3/TRBV12-4 .
TGCGCCAGCAGCTTGACTCCCACTAATGAAAAACTGTTTTTT CASSLTPTNEKLFF TRBJ1-4 . TRBV5-1 few
TGTGCCAGTAGCTCCCCGGGACGGGGGCCCCACACTGAAGCTTTCTTT CASSSPGRGPHTEAFF TRBJ1-1 . TRBV11-2 once
TGTGCCACCAGCTTAGGGACAGGGGGCCCTCAGCCCCAGCATTTT CATSLGTGGPQPQHF TRBJ1-5 TRBD1 TRBV15 once
TGTGCCAGCAGCCCCCGGGTCAATGAGCAGTTCTTC CASSPRVNEQFF TRBJ2-1 . TRBV7-9 .